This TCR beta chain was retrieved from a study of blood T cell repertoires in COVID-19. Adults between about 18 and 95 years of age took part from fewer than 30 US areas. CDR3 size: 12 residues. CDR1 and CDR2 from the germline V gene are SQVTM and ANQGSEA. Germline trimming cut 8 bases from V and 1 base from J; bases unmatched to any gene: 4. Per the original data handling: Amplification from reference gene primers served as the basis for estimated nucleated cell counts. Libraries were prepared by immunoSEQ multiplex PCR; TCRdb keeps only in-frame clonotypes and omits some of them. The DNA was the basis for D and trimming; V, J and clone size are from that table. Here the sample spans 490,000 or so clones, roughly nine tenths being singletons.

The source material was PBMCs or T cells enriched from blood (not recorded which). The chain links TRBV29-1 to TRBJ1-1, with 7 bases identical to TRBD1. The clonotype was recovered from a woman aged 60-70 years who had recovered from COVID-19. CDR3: CSTNRGNTEAFF. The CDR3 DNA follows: TGCAGCACAAACAGGGGGAACACTGAAGCTTTCTTT. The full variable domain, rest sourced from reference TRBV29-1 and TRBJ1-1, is SAVISQKPSRDICQRGTSLTIQCQVDSQVTMMFWYRQQPGQSLTLIATANQGSEATYESGFVIDKFPISRPNLTFSTLTVSNMSPEDSSIYLCSTNRGNTEAFFGQGTRLTVV.